This TCR beta chain stems from a study of CDR3 diversity in severe acne. TCRdb re-derived calls from the PCR reads in MiXCR, one entry per CDR3 protein. Of tens of thousands of distinct CDR3 sequences in the sample, around 50% were seen once. The source is a male donor with severe acne vulgaris. What was sequenced was blood.

This CDR3 is CAISGHSLDEQYF. The CDR3 DNA follows: TGTGCCATCAGTGGGCACAGCCTCGACGAGCAGTACTTC. The chain employs TRBV10-3 and TRBJ2-7; D is undetermined. The CDR3 has 13 residues. V gave up 4 bases and J gave up 5 bases, with 12 bases separating them. The germline V gene has CDR1 ENHRY and CDR2 SYGVKD.